These 14 T cell receptor beta chains originate from one sample sequenced in a study of T cells in localized non-small cell lung cancer. Only in-frame clones appear in the TCRdb table, and some are missing; sequencing was by immunoSEQ multiplex PCR. This sample yields around 41,000 clones, of which almost 90% are seen a single time; over 2.5% belongs to the top ten. The source material was peripheral blood, sampled before any cancer treatment. These receptors came from a female donor aged 60 or older with stage I squamous cell lung carcinoma.

This clone has more than one count but fewer than ten. The chain is built from TRBV7-9 and TRBJ2-5; D ambiguous. The CDR3 length is 16 residues. V was clipped by 5 bases and J by 5 bases, with 21 bases between them. Germline CDR1 SEHNR, CDR2 FQNEAQ (reference sequence). The CDR3 sequence: CASSPKVPVVVETQYF. CDR3 bases: TGTGCCAGCAGCCCAAAGGTTCCGGTTGTGGTGGAGACCCAGTACTTC.

This clone was counted a few times. This chain connects TRBV7-9 to TRBJ2-3; 8 nucleotides match TRBD2. The CDR3 has 17 amino acids. The ends lost 1 base at V and 6 bases at J; junction bases unmatched: 12. Germline V gives CDR1 SEHNR, CDR2 FQNEAQ (reference sequence). CDR3 bases: TGTGCCAGCAGCTTAGAGCCTCTAGCGGGCCGAACTGATACGCAGTATTTT. Residues: CASSLEPLAGRTDTQYF. The whole variable domain, remainder taken from reference TRBV7-9 and TRBJ2-3, is DTGVSQNPRHKITKRGQNVTFRCDPISEHNRLYWYRQTLGQGPEFLTYFQNEAQLEKSRLLSDRFSAERPKGSFSTLEIQRTEQGDSAMYLCASSLEPLAGRTDTQYFGPGTRLTVL.

The rearrangement uses TRBV7-9 and TRBJ2-4, with 7 bases that match TRBD1. From germline, CDR1 is SEHNR and CDR2 FQNEAQ (reference sequence). Trimming cost V 4 bases and J 11 bases; bases outside gene matches: 8. The CDR3 spans 13 residues. The CDR3 DNA sequence: TGTGCCAGCAGCTCCGCCGACAGGGCGGTTCAGTACTTC. Translated, it gives CASSSADRAVQYF.

The rearrangement links TRBV6-1 to TRBJ2-1, with 7 positions matching TRBD1. V was pared by 6 bases and J by 6 bases, with 11 bases of the junction left unmatched. This CDR3 is 15 amino acids long. Per germline, CDR1 MNHNS and CDR2 SASEGT. The CDR3 region has the DNA TGTGCCAGCAGCAATACAGGGGTGTGGGGCAATGAGCAGTTCTTC. It is translated as CASSNTGVWGNEQFF.

This clone was detected once. The chain employs TRBV4-1 and TRBJ2-3; D is ambiguous. The V end lost 3 bases, the J end lost 5 bases, and 12 bases lay between the germline ends. Germline V gives CDR1 MGHRA, CDR2 YSYEKL. This CDR3 comprises 14 residues. In DNA form, the CDR3 reads TGCGCCAGCAGCCACCCTCCCCATCGAGATACGCAGTATTTT. This translates into CASSHPPHRDTQYF.

This chain uses TRBV7-3 with TRBJ2-1; 7 nucleotides align to TRBD2. V dropped 3 bases and J dropped 4; count of bases not matched to a gene: 3. The CDR3 has 14 amino acids. Germline-derived CDR1 and CDR2 are SGHTA and FQGTGA. The CDR3 sequence: CASSLDGGYNEQFF. The CDR3 bases are TGTGCCAGCAGCTTGGACGGGGGGTACAATGAGCAGTTCTTC. The variable domain in full, with the rest retrieved from reference TRBV7-3 and TRBJ2-1, is GAGVSQTPSNKVTEKGKYVELRCDPISGHTALYWYRQSLGQGPEFLIYFQGTGAADDSGLPNDRFFAVRPEGSVSTLKIQRTERGDSAVYLCASSLDGGYNEQFFGPGTRLTVL.

This clone has just one count. J is TRBJ1-4 and V is TRBV29-1; TRBD1 matches 7 bases. Trimming took 4 bases from V and 4 from J; bases not matched to a gene: 15. CDR1 is SQVTM, CDR2 ANQGSEA, per germline. CDR3 size: 17 residues. In DNA, the CDR3 is TGCAGCGTTGCCGACGAGGGGACAGCGCTGGATAATGAAAAACTGTTTTTT. It codes for CSVADEGTALDNEKLFF. The whole variable domain, remainder taken from reference TRBV29-1 and TRBJ1-4, is SAVISQKPSRDICQRGTSLTIQCQVDSQVTMMFWYRQQPGQSLTLIATANQGSEATYESGFVIDKFPISRPNLTFSTLTVSNMSPEDSSIYLCSVADEGTALDNEKLFFGSGTQLSVL.

The gene calls are TRBV30 and TRBJ2-6; D remains ambiguous. The V gene lost 4 bases and the J gene lost 0 bases, with 10 bases spanning the gap. The CDR3 runs 15 residues. Per germline, CDR1 GTSNPN and CDR2 SVGIG (reference sequence). The CDR3 DNA sequence: TGTGCCTGGACCCCGCACAGCTCTGGGGCCAACGTCCTGACTTTC. Encoded protein: CAWTPHSSGANVLTF.

This chain uses TRBV4-1 with TRBJ2-3; 7 positions match TRBD2. The CDR3 has 16 amino acids. Germline V gene lookup returns CDR1 MGHRA and CDR2 YSYEKL. Losses at the gene ends were 1 base for V and 1 base for J; bases not matched to a gene: 5. The CDR3 nucleotides read TGCGCCAGCAGCCAAGTGGAAGCGGGGCGCACAGATACGCAGTATTTT. It codes for CASSQVEAGRTDTQYF.

This clone appeared a single time. This chain connects TRBV7-3 to TRBJ2-2, with TRBD1 matching 8 bases. CDR1 and CDR2 (germline): SGHTA, FQGTGA. The V segment lost 6 bases and the J segment 1 base; nucleotides outside the gene matches: 16. The CDR3 length is 19 residues. CDR3 bases: TGTGCCAGCAGAAGAGGGGGCCAGGGGGCGCAAAGGAACACCGGGGAGCTGTTTTTT. This encodes CASRRGGQGAQRNTGELFF.

The rearrangement uses TRBV4-3 and TRBJ2-3; D remains ambiguous. Trimming removed 0 bases from V and 1 base from J, with 5 bases in between. This CDR3 spans 14 amino acids. Germline V gene sequence: CDR1 LGHNA, CDR2 YSLEER. As DNA, the CDR3 is TGCGCCAGCAGCCAAGACGTCCGCACAGATACGCAGTATTTT. Translation gives CASSQDVRTDTQYF.

The V gene is TRBV9, the J gene TRBJ2-5; D is ambiguous. Germline V gives CDR1 SGDLS, CDR2 YYNGEE. Between the trimmed V and J ends, which lost 4 bases and 5 bases, there was a span of 15 bases. This CDR3 spans 14 amino acids. In nucleotides, the CDR3 is TGTGCCAGCAGCTTCTCCTACCGTCGGGAGACCCAGTACTTC. This codes for CASSFSYRRETQYF.

V is TRBV10-3 and J is TRBJ2-7, with D uncertain. The CDR3 sequence is 13 residues long. Per the germline V gene, CDR1 is ENHRY and CDR2 is SYGVKD. V lost 3 bases, J lost 2 bases, and 8 bases lay in between. The CDR3 nucleotides are TGTGCCATCAGTGAACAGATTACCTACGAGCAGTACTTC. This codes for CAISEQITYEQYF.

V and J are TRBV4-1 and TRBJ2-5; D possibly matches TRBD1 or TRBD2 (5 bases each). The V gene's germline CDR1 is MGHRA and CDR2 YSYEKL. Trimming shortened V by 4 bases and J by 1 base, and 16 bases separated the two germline ends. The CDR3 runs 16 residues. CDR3 in DNA: TGCGCCAGCAGCCCCCCCGGGACCTGGGCCCAAGAGACCCAGTACTTC. Its protein is CASSPPGTWAQETQYF.